This T cell receptor (beta chain) comes out of a study of cytomegalovirus exposure and HLA in healthy donors. About the research overall: In a later analysis, it was reported that the 110 or so validation repertoires had been produced on the same platform as the roughly 650 repertoires belonging to the first cohort.

The assay was immunoSEQ multiplex PCR, and TCRdb's table has in-frame clones only and misses some. The table records 82,000 or so clones, roughly 95% of them present only once. This CDR3 region has 15 residues. After removal of 5 bases from V and 3 bases from J, the junction contained 10 bases not matched to a gene. Germline CDR1 and CDR2: SGHVS and FQNEAQ. This receptor was identified in a woman under 30 in good health and CMV-seronegative. The sample consisted of PBMCs. This sequence joins TRBV7-8 and TRBJ2-7; 7 bases fit TRBD2. This CDR3 is CASSARRGVRYEQYF. The CDR3 DNA is TGTGCCAGCAGCGCCCGTCGGGGGGTGCGCTACGAGCAGTACTTC. The variable domain in full, completed from reference TRBV7-8 and TRBJ2-7, reads GAGVSQSPRYKVAKRGQDVALRCDPISGHVSLFWYQQALGQGPEFLTYFQNEAQLDKSGLPSDRFFAERPEGSVSTLKIQRTQQEDSAVYLCASSARRGVRYEQYFGPGTRLTVT.